The T cell receptor beta chain under discussion was sequenced for a study of cytomegalovirus exposure and HLA in healthy donors. V lost 2 bases and J 3 bases, leaving 11 bases between the germline ends. Per the germline V gene, CDR1 is MNHEY and CDR2 is SMNVEV (reference sequence). CDR3 length: 15 residues. The repertoire was sequenced with immunoSEQ multiplex PCR; TCRdb's copy has only in-frame clones and lacks some. This sample yields 150,000 to 200,000 clones, of which approximately 86% are seen a single time; approximately 2.2% belongs to the top ten. The sequence was collected from a woman under 30 in good health and CMV-seronegative. The chain links TRBV27 to TRBJ1-5, with a possible D match to TRBD1 (5 bases). The source material was PBMCs. The CDR3 DNA follows: TGTGCCAGCAGTTTAAACAGCAGGGTCAATCAGCCCCAGCATTTT. Translating it yields CASSLNSRVNQPQHF.